This record covers a single TCR beta chain. The assay was immunoSEQ multiplex PCR, and TCRdb's table has in-frame clones only and misses some. The table has tens of thousands of clones, about 95% seen once. The source of the sample is a study of technical replicates of blood from a handful of donors. Germline-derived CDR1 and CDR2 are SNHLY and FYNNEI. The CDR3 runs to 14 residues. Deletions cut 4 bases from V and 2 bases from J, with 12 bases between. This receptor was taken from a human donor in good health. The sample consisted of T cells isolated from PBMCs. The rearrangement joins TRBV2 to TRBJ2-7, with D hard to call. CDR3 in DNA: TGTGCCAGCAGTGCTCTAGACTTGGCCTACGAGCAGTACTTC. Its protein product is CASSALDLAYEQYF.